The clone carrying this T cell receptor (beta chain) was seen many times. The antigen is not known. The data stem from a study of neurological immune-mediated disorders. For the study at large: There were roughly 35 multiple sclerosis patients. Of these, around 31 had relapsing-remitting MS and 3 had secondary progressive MS.

TCRdb redid the calling of the 5' RACE reads with MiXCR, one entry per CDR3 protein. Seen here are 65,000 to 75,000 distinct CDR3 sequences, about 5% observed once, and the top ten hold about 2.2%. Overall study results and limits: When the repertoires were grouped phylogenetically, those of 18 of the 34 multiple sclerosis patients came together in a single cluster of related CDR3 sequences, which points to a possible repertoire-level signature.

With V trimmed by 5 bases and J by 4 bases, 7 bases remained unmatched. Germline CDR1 and CDR2: DFQATT and SNEGSKA (reference sequence). The CDR3 has 15 amino acids. The sequence came from a woman in her 70s with multiple sclerosis. V and J are TRBV20-1 and TRBJ2-3; 12 bases line up with TRBD2. The sample consisted of PBMCs. The CDR3 region is CSAPTSGSRADTQYF. The CDR3 DNA follows: TGCAGTGCTCCGACTAGCGGGAGTCGGGCAGATACGCAGTATTTT.